These 14 T cell receptor beta chains were sequenced from one sample in a study of CD8 T cells in Susac syndrome. RNA amounts of about 0.5 to 1 ug underwent reverse transcription with random hexamers. TCRdb recomputed calls from the immunoSEQ multiplex PCR reads with MiXCR, one row per CDR3 protein. In the table there are hundreds of thousands of distinct CDR3 sequences, around 93% of which are singletons. Sequencing was done on a sample of CD4+ T cells from PBMCs. The receptors shown here come from a human donor with Susac syndrome.

The chain has TRBV7-9 and TRBJ1-4, with TRBD1 as a possible D gene (6 bases). V was clipped by 5 bases and J by 8 bases, with 9 bases between them. The CDR3 totals 12 residues. The germline CDR1 and CDR2 sequences are SEHNR and FQNEAQ (reference sequence). CDR3 DNA: TGTGCCAGCAGCGCCGGACAGGAAAAACTGTTTTTT. Translating gives CASSAGQEKLFF. The full variable domain, in which reference TRBV7-9 and TRBJ1-4 provide the parts outside the CDR3, is DTGVSQNPRHKITKRGQNVTFRCDPISEHNRLYWYRQTLGQGPEFLTYFQNEAQLEKSRLLSDRFSAERPKGSFSTLEIQRTEQGDSAMYLCASSAGQEKLFFGSGTQLSVL.

CDR3 amino acids: CASSFPGLAGVYEQFF. DNA for the CDR3: TGTGCCAGCAGCTTCCCGGGACTAGCGGGGGTGTATGAGCAGTTCTTC. V and J are TRBV5-4 and TRBJ2-1; the match to TRBD2 covers 14 bases. CDR1 and CDR2 from the germline V gene are SGHNT and YYREEE (reference sequence). J was trimmed by 8 bases and V by 2 bases; bases with no gene match: 6. The CDR3 is made up of 16 amino acids.

The V call is TRBV19, the J call TRBJ1-2, with 7 bases lining up with TRBD1. Germline V gene data show CDR1 as LNHDA and CDR2 as SQIVND (reference sequence). CDR3 length: 14 amino acids. The V and J ends lost 6 bases and 2 bases, in that order; junction bases with no gene match: 6. CDR3 protein: CASRRQGWNYGYTF. CDR3 coding DNA: TGTGCCAGTAGGCGACAGGGTTGGAACTATGGCTACACCTTC.

The V gene is TRBV6-5, the J gene TRBJ2-2; D is uncertain. The CDR3 extends over 12 amino acids. The germline CDR1 and CDR2 sequences are MNHEY and SVGAGI. V was cut by 6 bases and J by 6 bases, with 8 bases left in between. The DNA for the CDR3 is TGTGCCAGCAGCCGAGGAGCCGGGGAGCTGTTTTTT. This codes for CASSRGAGELFF.

The rearrangement links TRBV28 to TRBJ1-1; D unresolved. Germline CDR1 and CDR2: MDHEN and SYDVKM. The CDR3 is 13 amino acids. V was pared by 8 bases and J by 0 bases, with 10 bases between. The CDR3 sequence is CASLQRMNTEAFF. CDR3 DNA: TGTGCCAGCCTACAGAGAATGAACACTGAAGCTTTCTTT.

V gene TRBV6-2 or TRBV6-3 combines with J gene TRBJ2-5; D gene uncertain. CDR3 length: 16 residues. Germline V CDR1 and CDR2: MNHEY, SVGEGT. Trimming removed 4 bases from V and 2 bases from J, with 17 bases in between. Here the CDR3 DNA reads TGTGCCAGCAGTTTTAGAAGCCGTCCCATACAAGAGACCCAGTACTTC. Encoded protein: CASSFRSRPIQETQYF.

The CDR3 loop reads CASSQTRSSGTQYF. The CDR3 DNA reads TGTGCCAGCAGCCAGACTAGAAGTAGCGGGACCCAGTACTTC. The rearrangement links TRBV11-2 to TRBJ2-5, with D possibly being TRBD2 (6 bases). V dropped 5 bases and J dropped 7 bases, with 17 bases sitting between them. The CDR3 has 14 amino acids. Per the germline V gene, CDR1 is SGHAT and CDR2 is FQNNGV.

The chain links TRBV7-8 to TRBJ1-5, with D possibly being TRBD1 (6 bases). Germline values: CDR1 SGHVS, CDR2 FQNEAQ. V was shortened by 5 bases and J by 6 bases, with 14 bases between the two germline ends. CDR3 length equals 14 residues. CDR3 protein: CASSTQGIAQPQHF. CDR3 coding DNA: TGTGCCAGCAGCACGCAGGGGATCGCTCAGCCCCAGCATTTT. The whole variable domain, remainder taken from reference TRBV7-8 and TRBJ1-5, is GAGVSQSPRYKVAKRGQDVALRCDPISGHVSLFWYQQALGQGPEFLTYFQNEAQLDKSGLPSDRFFAERPEGSVSTLKIQRTQQEDSAVYLCASSTQGIAQPQHFGDGTRLSIL.

V gene TRBV28 combines with J gene TRBJ1-2; D gene ambiguous. Germline values: CDR1 MDHEN, CDR2 SYDVKM. The ends were cut back, 6 bases at V and 5 bases at J, with 16 bases in the middle. The CDR3 consists of 14 residues. In DNA form, the CDR3 reads TGTGCCAGCAGCCCCTCGGGGAGGGAATATGGCTACACCTTC. Amino acid sequence: CASSPSGREYGYTF.

The chain uses TRBV30 and TRBJ1-5, with D unresolved. V was cut by 0 bases and J by 3 bases, with 6 bases left in between. Per germline, CDR1 GTSNPN and CDR2 SVGIG (reference sequence). The CDR3 totals 13 residues. The CDR3 DNA is TGTGCCTGGAGTGTCGGGCACAATCAGCCCCAGCATTTT. Protein product: CAWSVGHNQPQHF.

The chain recombines TRBV20-1 with TRBJ1-2; D not resolved. The V end was cut by 4 bases, the J end by 8 bases, with 8 bases between. The CDR3 is made up of 10 amino acids. CDR1 and CDR2 (germline): DFQATT, SNEGSKA (reference sequence). CDR3 nucleotides: TGCAGTGCTATAAAGAACGGCTACACCTTC. It yields the protein CSAIKNGYTF.

The chain combines TRBV12-3 or TRBV12-4 with TRBJ1-1; D gene ambiguous. The CDR3 has 14 residues. Trimming took 1 base from V and 5 from J, leaving 11 bases between them. This CDR3 is CASSLERRKTEAFF. In DNA, the CDR3 is TGTGCCAGCAGTTTAGAGAGAAGGAAGACTGAAGCTTTCTTT.

The rearrangement links TRBV6-6 to TRBJ2-4; D ambiguous. The CDR3 consists of 16 residues. With 4 bases removed from V and 1 base from J, the gap between germline ends came to 14 bases. Germline V lookup: CDR1 MNHNY, CDR2 SVGAGI (reference sequence). The CDR3 DNA reads as TGTGCCAGCAGTTCCCTGGTCACCGGGGCCAAAAACATTCAGTACTTC. It specifies CASSSLVTGAKNIQYF.

The rearrangement links TRBV20-1 to TRBJ1-5, with D possibly being TRBD1 (6 bases). Per germline, CDR1 DFQATT and CDR2 SNEGSKA (reference sequence). This CDR3 has 15 amino acids. The V end was cut by 5 bases, the J end by 0 bases, with 14 bases between. In DNA form, the CDR3 reads TGCAGTGCTCACCGGGACACTTATAGCAATCAGCCCCAGCATTTT. Translation gives CSAHRDTYSNQPQHF.